A selection of T cell receptor beta chains follows, all from one sample in a study of blood T cell repertoires in COVID-19. Produced via immunoSEQ multiplex PCR; TCRdb's table is partial and in-frame only. Of approximately 140,000 clones detected, about 90% appear once; the ten largest clones hold over 9.5%. The sequencing sample was made of peripheral blood. All receptors come from a man aged 55 to 70 with active or convalescent COVID-19. Both conserved end residues are part of each CDR3. D genes are given only for firm matches. Size is stated for part of the rows, as once, few or many counts, or as a class when the clone is expanded.

j_call: TRBJ1-4
d_call: NA
clone_size: NA
v_call: TRBV5-1
cdr3_aa: CASSPGAATNEKLFF
cdr3_nt: TGCGCCAGCAGCCCAGGTGCAGCAACTAATGAAAAACTGTTTTTT

j_call: TRBJ1-1
d_call: NA
clone_size: few
v_call: TRBV28
cdr3_aa: CASRGATGQNTEAFF
cdr3_nt: TGTGCCAGCAGAGGGGCTACGGGACAGAACACTGAAGCTTTCTTT

j_call: TRBJ2-2
d_call: TRBD1
clone_size: NA
v_call: TRBV6-2/TRBV6-3
cdr3_aa: CASSQWTGIGTGELFF
cdr3_nt: TGTGCCAGCAGTCAATGGACAGGAATAGGGACCGGGGAGCTGTTTTTT

j_call: TRBJ2-1
d_call: NA
clone_size: NA
v_call: TRBV5-1
cdr3_aa: CASSSKGYWNEQFF
cdr3_nt: TGCGCCAGCAGCTCAAAGGGGTATTGGAATGAGCAGTTCTTC

j_call: TRBJ2-2
d_call: NA
clone_size: NA
v_call: TRBV5-4
cdr3_aa: CASSFAEAGTGELFF
cdr3_nt: TGTGCCAGCAGCTTTGCGGAGGCGGGGACCGGGGAGCTGTTTTTT

j_call: TRBJ1-2
d_call: NA
clone_size: NA
v_call: TRBV27
cdr3_aa: CASRWGLANYGYTF
cdr3_nt: TGTGCCAGCCGCTGGGGCCTAGCTAACTATGGCTACACCTTC

j_call: TRBJ2-7
d_call: TRBD2
clone_size: NA
v_call: TRBV13
cdr3_aa: CASSIRTSGKVEQYF
cdr3_nt: TGTGCCAGCAGCATCCGGACTAGCGGGAAAGTGGAGCAGTACTTC

j_call: TRBJ2-7
d_call: NA
clone_size: NA
v_call: TRBV11-3
cdr3_aa: CASSQTGSWDEQYF
cdr3_nt: TGTGCCAGCAGCCAAACCGGGAGCTGGGACGAGCAGTACTTC

j_call: TRBJ1-2
d_call: TRBD1
clone_size: once
v_call: TRBV19
cdr3_aa: CASSRPGQISYGYTF
cdr3_nt: TGTGCCAGTAGTCGACCGGGACAGATTTCTTATGGCTACACCTTC

j_call: TRBJ1-6
d_call: NA
clone_size: NA
v_call: TRBV7-9
cdr3_aa: CASSLEGVNSPLHF
cdr3_nt: TGTGCCAGCAGCTTGGAAGGGGTGAATTCACCCCTCCACTTT

j_call: TRBJ2-7
d_call: NA
clone_size: NA
v_call: TRBV6-5
cdr3_aa: CASSSVYEQYF
cdr3_nt: TGTGCCAGCAGTTCTGTCTACGAGCAGTACTTC

j_call: TRBJ1-1
d_call: NA
clone_size: NA
v_call: TRBV6-5
cdr3_aa: CASSYSRGSGNTEAFF
cdr3_nt: TGTGCCAGCAGTTACTCTCGGGGGTCGGGGAACACTGAAGCTTTCTTT

j_call: TRBJ1-6
d_call: NA
clone_size: NA
v_call: TRBV5-1
cdr3_aa: CASSSGEVTNSPLHF
cdr3_nt: TGCGCCAGCAGCTCCGGTGAAGTTACTAATTCACCCCTCCACTTT

j_call: TRBJ2-1
d_call: TRBD1
clone_size: NA
v_call: TRBV25-1
cdr3_aa: CASTPGQGYNEQFF
cdr3_nt: TGTGCCAGCACTCCGGGACAGGGATACAATGAGCAGTTCTTC

j_call: TRBJ2-1
d_call: NA
clone_size: NA
v_call: TRBV5-1
cdr3_aa: CASSPDKAVRGEQFF
cdr3_nt: TGCGCCAGCAGCCCCGATAAGGCTGTTCGGGGTGAGCAGTTCTTC

j_call: TRBJ2-1
d_call: NA
clone_size: NA
v_call: TRBV6-5
cdr3_aa: CASSSLGFAHNEQFF
cdr3_nt: TGTGCCAGCAGTTCCCTAGGTTTTGCCCACAATGAGCAGTTCTTC

j_call: TRBJ2-1
d_call: NA
clone_size: NA
v_call: TRBV27
cdr3_aa: CASSLLAHNEQFF
cdr3_nt: TGTGCCAGCAGTTTGCTGGCACACAATGAGCAGTTCTTC

j_call: TRBJ2-2
d_call: TRBD2
clone_size: NA
v_call: TRBV5-1
cdr3_aa: CASSLGGTSYTGELFF
cdr3_nt: TGCGCCAGCAGCTTGGGTGGGACTAGTTACACCGGGGAGCTGTTTTTT

j_call: TRBJ1-1
d_call: TRBD1
clone_size: NA
v_call: TRBV27
cdr3_aa: CASSLRGQGQKAFF
cdr3_nt: TGTGCCAGCAGTCTAAGGGGACAGGGACAGAAAGCTTTCTTT

j_call: TRBJ2-3
d_call: TRBD2
clone_size: NA
v_call: TRBV28
cdr3_aa: CASRTLAGAIDTQYF
cdr3_nt: TGTGCCAGCAGAACCCTAGCGGGAGCAATAGATACGCAGTATTTT

j_call: TRBJ2-3
d_call: NA
clone_size: NA
v_call: TRBV5-1
cdr3_aa: CASSSGQSTDTQYF
cdr3_nt: TGCGCCAGCAGCTCAGGACAGAGCACAGATACGCAGTATTTT

j_call: TRBJ1-1
d_call: NA
clone_size: NA
v_call: TRBV7-9
cdr3_aa: CASSPLGGAPGNTEAFF
cdr3_nt: TGTGCCAGCAGCCCCCTCGGGGGTGCCCCTGGGAACACTGAAGCTTTCTTT

j_call: TRBJ1-3
d_call: NA
clone_size: NA
v_call: TRBV3-1/TRBV3-2
cdr3_aa: CASSPGDRNTIYF
cdr3_nt: TGTGCCAGCAGCCCGGGGGATCGAAACACCATATATTTT

j_call: TRBJ1-5
d_call: TRBD1
clone_size: once
v_call: TRBV4-2
cdr3_aa: CASSQAPGQGASNQPQHF
cdr3_nt: TGTGCCAGCAGCCAGGCCCCTGGACAGGGGGCGAGCAATCAGCCCCAGCATTTT